The sequence of this TCR beta chain was determined in a study of shared clonotypes between healthy human individuals. This table comes from immunoSEQ multiplex PCR, and its TCRdb copy is limited to in-frame clones, with some not included. The sample lists more than 450,000 clones, 79% occurring once. The CDR3 runs to 15 residues. With 5 bases clipped from V and 2 bases from J, the junction kept 5 bases outside the gene matches. Looked up from germline, CDR1 is SGHVS and CDR2 is FQNEAQ. The sample taken for sequencing was PBMCs. The chain is built from TRBV7-8 and TRBJ2-7; TRBD1 matches 11 bases. The receptor was isolated from a woman in her thirties or forties in good health. Some clones in this sample may be carry-over from other donors' samples. CDR3 in amino acids: CASSVRDRGTYEQYF. The CDR3 DNA follows: TGTGCCAGCAGCGTCCGGGACAGGGGGACCTACGAGCAGTACTTC.